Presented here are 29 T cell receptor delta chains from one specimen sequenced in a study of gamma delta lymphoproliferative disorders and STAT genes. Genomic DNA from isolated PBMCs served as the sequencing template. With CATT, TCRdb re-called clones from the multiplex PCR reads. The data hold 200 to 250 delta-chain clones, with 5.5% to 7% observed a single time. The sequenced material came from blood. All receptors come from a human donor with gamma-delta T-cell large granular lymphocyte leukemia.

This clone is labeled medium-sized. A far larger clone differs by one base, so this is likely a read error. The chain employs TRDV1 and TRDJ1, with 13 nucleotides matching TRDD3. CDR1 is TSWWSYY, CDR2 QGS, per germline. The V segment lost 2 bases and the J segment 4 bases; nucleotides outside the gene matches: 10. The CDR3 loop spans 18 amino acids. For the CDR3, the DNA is TGTGCTCTTGGGGAAGCCCCACTGGGGGATACGCATTTCGATAAACTCATCTTT. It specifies CALGEAPLGDTHFDKLIF.

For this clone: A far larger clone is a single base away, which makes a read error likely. CDR3 DNA: TGTGCTCTTGGGGAACTGGCTCCTACAGTGAATCACTGGGAAACTTACGCCGATAAACTCATCTTT. It specifies CALGELAPTVNHWETYADKLIF. V and J are TRDV1 and TRDJ1; D may correspond to TRDD2 or TRDD3 (6 bases each). V was cut by 0 bases and J by 3 bases, with 32 bases left in between. Germline V gene data show CDR1 as TSWWSYY and CDR2 as QGS. The CDR3 has 22 residues.

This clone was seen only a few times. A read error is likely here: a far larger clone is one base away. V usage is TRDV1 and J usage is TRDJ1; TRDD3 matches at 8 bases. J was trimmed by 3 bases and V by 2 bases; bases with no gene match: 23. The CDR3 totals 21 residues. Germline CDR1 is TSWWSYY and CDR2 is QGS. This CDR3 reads CALGETPSWWGIDDWADKLIF. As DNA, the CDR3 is TGTGCTCTTGGGGAAACTCCTAGTTGGTGGGGGATTGACGACTGGGCCGATAAACTCATCTTT.

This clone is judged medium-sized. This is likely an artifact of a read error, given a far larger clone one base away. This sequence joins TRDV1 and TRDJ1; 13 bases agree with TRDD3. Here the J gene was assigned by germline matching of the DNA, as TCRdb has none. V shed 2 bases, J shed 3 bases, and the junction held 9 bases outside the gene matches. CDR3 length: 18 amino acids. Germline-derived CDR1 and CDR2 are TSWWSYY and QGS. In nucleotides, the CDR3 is TGTGCTCTTGGGGAAGCCCCACTGGGGGATACGCAGTCCGATAAACTCATCTTT. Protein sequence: CALGEAPLGDTQSDKLIF.

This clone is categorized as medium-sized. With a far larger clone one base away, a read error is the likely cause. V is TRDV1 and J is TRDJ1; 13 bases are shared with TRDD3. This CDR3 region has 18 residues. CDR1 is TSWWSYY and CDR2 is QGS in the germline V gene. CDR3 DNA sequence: TGTGCTCCTGGGGAAGCCCCACTGGGGGATACGCATTCCGATAAACTCATCTTT. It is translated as CAPGEAPLGDTHSDKLIF.

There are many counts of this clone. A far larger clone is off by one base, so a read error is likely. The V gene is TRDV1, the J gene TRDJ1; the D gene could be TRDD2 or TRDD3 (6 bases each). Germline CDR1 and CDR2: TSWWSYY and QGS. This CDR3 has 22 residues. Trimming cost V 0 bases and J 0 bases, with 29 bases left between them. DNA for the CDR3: TGTGCTCTTGGGGAACTGGCTCCTACAGTGAATTACTGGGAAACTTACACCGATAAACTCATCTTT. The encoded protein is CALGELAPTVNYWETYTDKLIF.

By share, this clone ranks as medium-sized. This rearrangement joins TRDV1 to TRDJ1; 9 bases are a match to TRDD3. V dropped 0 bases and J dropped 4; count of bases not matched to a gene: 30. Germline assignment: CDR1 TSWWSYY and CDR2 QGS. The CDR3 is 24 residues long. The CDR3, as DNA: TGTGCTCTTGGGGAACTAGTCCTACGTCGGACTGGGGGACTAGCCGGAGGCCCTTTCGATAAACTCATCTTT. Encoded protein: CALGELVLRRTGGLAGGPFDKLIF.

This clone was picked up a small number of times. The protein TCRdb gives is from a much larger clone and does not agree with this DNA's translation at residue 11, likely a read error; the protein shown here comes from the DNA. The chain's CDR3 is CALGELAPTVSHWETYTDKLIF. CDR3 coding DNA: TGTGCTCTTGGGGAACTGGCTCCTACAGTGAGTCACTGGGAAACTTACACCGATAAACTCATCTTT. The gene calls are TRDV1 and TRDJ1; D tentatively fits TRDD2 or TRDD3 (6 bases each). CDR1 and CDR2 (germline): TSWWSYY, QGS. The CDR3 totals 22 residues. Trimming removed 0 bases at V and 0 bases at J, with 29 bases between.

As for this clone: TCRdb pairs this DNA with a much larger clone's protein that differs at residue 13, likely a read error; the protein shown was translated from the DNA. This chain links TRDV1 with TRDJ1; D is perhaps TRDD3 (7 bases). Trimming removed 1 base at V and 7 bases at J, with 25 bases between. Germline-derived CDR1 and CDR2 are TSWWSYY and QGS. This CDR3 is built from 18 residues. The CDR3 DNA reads TGTGCTCTTGGGGAACGGGGGCTCCTACGCGGGGGATGCCCTAAACTCATCTTT. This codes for CALGERGLLRGGCPKLIF.

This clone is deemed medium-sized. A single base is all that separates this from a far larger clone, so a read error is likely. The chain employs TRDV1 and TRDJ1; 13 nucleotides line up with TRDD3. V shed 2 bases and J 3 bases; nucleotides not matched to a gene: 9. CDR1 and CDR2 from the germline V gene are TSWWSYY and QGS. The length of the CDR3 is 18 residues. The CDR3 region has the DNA TGTGCTCTTGGGGAAGCCTCACTGGGGGATACGCATTCCGATAAACTCATCTTT. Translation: CALGEASLGDTHSDKLIF.

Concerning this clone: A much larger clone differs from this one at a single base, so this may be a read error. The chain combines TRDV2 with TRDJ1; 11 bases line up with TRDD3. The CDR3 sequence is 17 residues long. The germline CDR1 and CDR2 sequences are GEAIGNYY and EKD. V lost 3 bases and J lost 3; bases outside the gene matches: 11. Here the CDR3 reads CACDALRLGDKSDKLIF. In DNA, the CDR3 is TGTGCCTGTGACGCCCTGCGACTGGGGGATAAATCCGATAAACTCATCTTT.

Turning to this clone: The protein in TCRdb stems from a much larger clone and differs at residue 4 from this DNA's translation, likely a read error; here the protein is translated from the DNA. This CDR3 reads CALRELAPTVNHWETYTDKLIF. The CDR3 DNA reads as TGTGCTCTTAGGGAACTGGCTCCTACAGTGAATCACTGGGAAACTTACACCGATAAACTCATCTTT. The chain couples TRDV1 to TRDJ1; D is possibly TRDD2 or TRDD3 (6 bases each). CDR3 length: 22 amino acids. CDR1 is TSWWSYY, CDR2 QGS, per germline.

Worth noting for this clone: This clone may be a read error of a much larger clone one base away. CDR3 sequence reads: CACDIVGGRDKLIF. CDR3 bases: TGTGCCTGTGACATCGTTGGGGGGCGAGATAAACTCATCTTT. This chain links TRDV2 with TRDJ1, with D tentatively TRDD3 (6 bases). The V gene lost 2 bases and the J gene lost 5 bases, with 14 bases spanning the gap. The CDR3 totals 14 residues. CDR1 and CDR2 (germline): GEAIGNYY, EKD.

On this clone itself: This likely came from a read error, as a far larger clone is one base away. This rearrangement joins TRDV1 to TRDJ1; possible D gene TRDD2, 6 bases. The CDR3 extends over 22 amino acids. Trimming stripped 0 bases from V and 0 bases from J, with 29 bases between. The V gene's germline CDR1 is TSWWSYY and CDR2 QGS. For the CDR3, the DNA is TGTGCTCTTGGGGAACTGGCTCCTACAGTGAATCGCTGGGAAACTTACACCGATAAACTCATCTTT. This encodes CALGELAPTVNRWETYTDKLIF.

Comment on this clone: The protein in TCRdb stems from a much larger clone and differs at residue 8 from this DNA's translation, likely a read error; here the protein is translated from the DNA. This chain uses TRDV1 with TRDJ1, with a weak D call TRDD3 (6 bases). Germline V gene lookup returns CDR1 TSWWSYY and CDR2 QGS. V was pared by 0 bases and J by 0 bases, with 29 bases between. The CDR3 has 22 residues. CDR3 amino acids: CALGELALTVNHWETYTDKLIF. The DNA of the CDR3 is TGTGCTCTTGGGGAACTGGCTCTTACAGTGAATCACTGGGAAACTTACACCGATAAACTCATCTTT.

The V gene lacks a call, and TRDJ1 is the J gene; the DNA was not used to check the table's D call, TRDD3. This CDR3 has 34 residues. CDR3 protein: CALGENTSYLGSWGTYRTLDILLNFLINTDKLIF. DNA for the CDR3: TGTGCTCTTGGGGAAAATACCTCCTACTTAGGTTCCTGGGGGACGTACCGTACTTTGGATATTCTTCTGAACTTCCTCATCAACACCGATAAACTCATCTTT.

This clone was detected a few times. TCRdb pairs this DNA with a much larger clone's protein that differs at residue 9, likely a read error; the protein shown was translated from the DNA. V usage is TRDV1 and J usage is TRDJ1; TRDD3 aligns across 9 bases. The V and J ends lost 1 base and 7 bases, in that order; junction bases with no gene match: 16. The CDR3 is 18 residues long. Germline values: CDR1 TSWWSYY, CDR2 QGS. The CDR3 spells CALGERGLPRGGYPKLIF. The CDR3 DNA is TGTGCTCTTGGGGAACGGGGGCTCCCACGCGGGGGATACCCTAAACTCATCTTT.

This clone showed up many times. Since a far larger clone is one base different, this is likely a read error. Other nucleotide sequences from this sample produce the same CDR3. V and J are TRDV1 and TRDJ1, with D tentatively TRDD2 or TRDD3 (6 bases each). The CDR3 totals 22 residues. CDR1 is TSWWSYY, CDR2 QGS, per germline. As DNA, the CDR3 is TGTGCTCTTGGGGAACTGGCTCCTACAGTGAATCACTGGGAAACTTACACCGATAAACTTATCTTT. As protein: CALGELAPTVNHWETYTDKLIF.

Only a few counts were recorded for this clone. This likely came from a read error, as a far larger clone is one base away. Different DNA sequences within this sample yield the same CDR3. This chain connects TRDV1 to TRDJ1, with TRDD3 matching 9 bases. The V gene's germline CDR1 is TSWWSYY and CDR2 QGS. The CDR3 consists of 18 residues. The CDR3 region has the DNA TGTGCTCTTGGGGAACGGGGGCTCCTACGCGGGGGATACCCTAAACTCATCTTC. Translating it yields CALGERGLLRGGYPKLIF.

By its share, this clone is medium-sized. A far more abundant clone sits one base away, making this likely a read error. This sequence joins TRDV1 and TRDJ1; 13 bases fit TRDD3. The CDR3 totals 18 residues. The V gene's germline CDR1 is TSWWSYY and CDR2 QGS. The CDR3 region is CALREAPLGDTHSDKLIF. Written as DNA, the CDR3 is TGTGCTCTTAGGGAAGCCCCACTGGGGGATACGCATTCCGATAAACTCATCTTT.

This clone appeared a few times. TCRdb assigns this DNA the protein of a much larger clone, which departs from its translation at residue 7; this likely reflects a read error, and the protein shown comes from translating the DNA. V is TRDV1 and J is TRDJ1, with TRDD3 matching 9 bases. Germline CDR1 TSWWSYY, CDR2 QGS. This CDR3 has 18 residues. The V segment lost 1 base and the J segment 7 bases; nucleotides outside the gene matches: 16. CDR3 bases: TGTGCTCTTGGGGAACGGGAGCTCCTACGCGGGGGATACCCTAAACTCATCTTT. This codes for CALGERELLRGGYPKLIF.

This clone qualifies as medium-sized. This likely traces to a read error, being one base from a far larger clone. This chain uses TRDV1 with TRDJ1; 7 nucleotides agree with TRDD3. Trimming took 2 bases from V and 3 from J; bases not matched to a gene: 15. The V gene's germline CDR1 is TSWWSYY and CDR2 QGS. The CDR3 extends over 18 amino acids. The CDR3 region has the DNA TGTGCTCTTGGGGAAGCCCCACTGGGGAATACGCATTCCGATAAACTCATCTTT. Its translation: CALGEAPLGNTHSDKLIF.

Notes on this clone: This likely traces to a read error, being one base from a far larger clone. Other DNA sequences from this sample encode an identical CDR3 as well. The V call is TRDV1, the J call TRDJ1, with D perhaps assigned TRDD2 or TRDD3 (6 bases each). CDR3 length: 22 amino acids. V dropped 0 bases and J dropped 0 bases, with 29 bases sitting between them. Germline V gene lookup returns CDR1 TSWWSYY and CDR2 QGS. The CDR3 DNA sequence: TGTGCTCTTGGGGAACTGGCTCCTACGGTGAATCACTGGGAAACTTACACCGATAAACTCATCTTT. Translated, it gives CALGELAPTVNHWETYTDKLIF.

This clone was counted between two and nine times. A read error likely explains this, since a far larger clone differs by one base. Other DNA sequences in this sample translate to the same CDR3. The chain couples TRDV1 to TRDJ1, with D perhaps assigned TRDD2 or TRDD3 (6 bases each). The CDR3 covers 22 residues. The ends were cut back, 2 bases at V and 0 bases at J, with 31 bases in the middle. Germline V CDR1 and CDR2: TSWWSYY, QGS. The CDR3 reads CALGELAPTVNHWETYTDKLIF. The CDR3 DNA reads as TGTGCTCTTGGGGAATTGGCTCCTACAGTGAATCACTGGGAAACTTACACCGATAAACTCATCTTT.

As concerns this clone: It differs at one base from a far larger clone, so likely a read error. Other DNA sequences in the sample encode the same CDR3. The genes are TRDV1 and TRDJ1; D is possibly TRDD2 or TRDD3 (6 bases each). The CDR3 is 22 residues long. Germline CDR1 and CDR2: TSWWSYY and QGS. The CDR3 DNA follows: TGTGCTCTCGGGGAACTGGCTCCTACAGTGAATCACTGGGAAACTTACACCGATAAACTCATCTTT. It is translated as CALGELAPTVNHWETYTDKLIF.

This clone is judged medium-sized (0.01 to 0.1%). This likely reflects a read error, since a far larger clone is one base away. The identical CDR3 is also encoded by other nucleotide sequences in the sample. The CDR3 sequence is CALGEAPLGDTHSDKLIF. The CDR3 region has the DNA TGTGCTCTTGGGGAAGCCCCATTGGGGGATACGCATTCCGATAAACTCATCTTT. This chain connects TRDV1 to TRDJ1, with TRDD3 matching 11 bases. Trimming at V came to 2 bases and at J to 3 bases, leaving 11 bases not matched to a gene. CDR1 is TSWWSYY, CDR2 QGS, per germline. This CDR3 region has 18 residues.

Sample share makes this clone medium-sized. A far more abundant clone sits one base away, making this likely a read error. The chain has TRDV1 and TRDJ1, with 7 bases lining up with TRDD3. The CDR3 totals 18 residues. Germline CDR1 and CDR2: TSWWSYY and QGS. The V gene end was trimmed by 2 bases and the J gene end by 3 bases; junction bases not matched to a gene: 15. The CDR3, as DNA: TGTGCTCTTGGGGAAGCCCCACTGGAGGATACGCATTCCGATAAACTCATCTTT. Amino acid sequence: CALGEAPLEDTHSDKLIF.

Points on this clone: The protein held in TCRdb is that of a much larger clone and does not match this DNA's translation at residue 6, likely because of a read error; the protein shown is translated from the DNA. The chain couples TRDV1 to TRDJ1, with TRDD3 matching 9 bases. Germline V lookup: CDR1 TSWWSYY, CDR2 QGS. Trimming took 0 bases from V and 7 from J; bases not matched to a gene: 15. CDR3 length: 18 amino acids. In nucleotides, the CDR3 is TGTGCTCTTGGGGAACTGGGGCTCCTACGCGGGGGATACCCTAAACTCATCTTT. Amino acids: CALGELGLLRGGYPKLIF.

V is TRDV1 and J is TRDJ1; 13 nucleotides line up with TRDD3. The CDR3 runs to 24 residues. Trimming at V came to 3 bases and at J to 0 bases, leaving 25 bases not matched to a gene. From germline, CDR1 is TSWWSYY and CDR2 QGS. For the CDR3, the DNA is TGTGCTCTTGGGGATTTTCCTATGGCCCCGTACTGGGGGATACGTCCCTTGGACACCGATAAACTCATCTTT. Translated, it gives CALGDFPMAPYWGIRPLDTDKLIF.